The clone carrying this TCR beta chain was found a few times. The data were obtained in a study of blood T cell repertoires in COVID-19. Across the study: Samples of COVID-19 (acute and convalescent) were obtained from the United States, Italy and Spain.

In the study's own analysis: Amplifying reference gene primers gave estimates of nucleated cell counts. Data came from immunoSEQ multiplex PCR; TCRdb stores just in-frame clones and leaves some out. The D gene and trimming were derived from the DNA, and the V and J assignments and clone size from that table. The sample lists about 170,000 clones, about 85% occurring once. The clonotype originates from a man aged 60 to 75 who had recovered from COVID-19. Sequencing was carried out using peripheral blood.

The CDR3 bases are TGTGCCAGTAGTATAGGGGGGGGCAGAGGTAGGGAGACCCAGTACTTC. Its protein is CASSIGGGRGRETQYF. V is TRBV19 and J is TRBJ2-5; perhaps TRBD2 as D (7 bases). Trimming left V 1 base short and J 5 bases short, with 17 bases between. The CDR3 loop spans 16 amino acids. CDR1 LNHDA and CDR2 SQIVND come from the germline V gene (reference sequence).